Each of the 29 T cell receptor beta chains below was sequenced from the same sample in a study of brain T cells in children with intractable seizures. Clones were sequenced by immunoSEQ multiplex PCR, and TCRdb holds only the in-frame ones, with some missing. The table records just under 65,000 clones, about 96% of them present only once. The sequencing here drew on peripheral blood, taken at surgery. The receptor source for this set is a boy under three years old with focal cortical dysplasia and intractable seizures.

The gene calls are TRBV14 and TRBJ2-2, with D tentatively TRBD2 (5 bases). CDR1 is SGHDN, CDR2 FVKESK, per germline. Trimming cost V 4 bases and J 5 bases, with 14 bases left between them. This CDR3 spans 15 amino acids. This CDR3 reads CASSPTRADTGELFF. The CDR3, as DNA: TGTGCCAGCAGCCCTACCCGAGCGGATACCGGGGAGCTGTTTTTT.

The chain has TRBV5-4 and TRBJ2-1; D is possibly TRBD2 (5 bases). Trimming removed 2 bases at V and 8 bases at J, with 14 bases between. The CDR3 consists of 14 residues. Germline CDR1 is SGHNT and CDR2 is YYREEE (reference sequence). DNA for the CDR3: TGTGCCAGCAGCTTCCTAGCCGGTGGGGATGAGCAGTTCTTC. This gives the protein CASSFLAGGDEQFF.

V and J are TRBV10-3 and TRBJ2-2; 13 positions agree with TRBD2. J lost 5 bases, V lost 11 bases, and 8 bases had no gene match. Germline V gene lookup returns CDR1 ENHRY and CDR2 SYGVKD. The CDR3 has 15 residues. The CDR3 nucleotides are TGTGCCGTCGGGACTAGCGGGAACCCGACCGGGGAGCTGTTTTTT. It translates to CAVGTSGNPTGELFF.

V and J are TRBV10-2 and TRBJ2-3, with D maybe TRBD2 (5 bases). CDR3 length equals 13 residues. V gave up 6 bases and J gave up 2 bases, with 9 bases separating them. Germline-derived CDR1 and CDR2 are WSHSY and SAAADI. In DNA, the CDR3 is TGCGCCAGCAGGAGGGTGTTCACAGATACGCAGTATTTT. It codes for CASRRVFTDTQYF.

The rearrangement links TRBV11-3 to TRBJ1-1; D perhaps matches TRBD1 (5 bases). Trimming stripped 4 bases from V and 3 bases from J, with 9 bases between. Germline values: CDR1 SGHNT, CDR2 YENEEA. There are 13 residues in the CDR3. The CDR3 here is CASSSEGDTEAFF. For the CDR3, the DNA is TGTGCCAGCAGCTCGGAAGGGGACACTGAAGCTTTCTTT.

The rearrangement uses TRBV4-1 and TRBJ1-2; D is perhaps TRBD1 (5 bases). With 0 bases removed from V and 6 bases from J, the gap between germline ends came to 20 bases. The V gene's germline CDR1 is MGHRA and CDR2 YSYEKL. The CDR3 totals 17 residues. The DNA of the CDR3 is TGCGCCAGCAGCCAAGAAGTCGGGACCCTAAAAGGACATGGCTACACCTTC. Protein product: CASSQEVGTLKGHGYTF.

This chain uses TRBV4-2 with TRBJ2-3; 8 nucleotides agree with TRBD2. CDR1 and CDR2 (germline): LGHNA, YNFKEQ. V shed 0 bases and J 0 bases; nucleotides not matched to a gene: 5. This CDR3 spans 17 amino acids. The CDR3 bases are TGTGCCAGCAGCCAAGATCTGGGGACTAGAAGCACAGATACGCAGTATTTT. Its protein is CASSQDLGTRSTDTQYF.

The gene calls are TRBV4-2 and TRBJ2-7, with TRBD2 as a possible D gene (6 bases). Germline loops: CDR1 LGHNA, CDR2 YNFKEQ. Trimming shortened V by 3 bases and J by 5 bases, and 17 bases separated the two germline ends. This CDR3 has 15 residues. The CDR3 bases are TGTGCCAGCAGCCAGAGGGGAGCCGGGAGCGACGAGCAGTACTTC. Amino acid sequence: CASSQRGAGSDEQYF.

This CDR3 reads CASSPRTLDRGRDTEAFF. For the CDR3, the DNA is TGTGCCAGCTCACCACGCACCCTCGACAGGGGCAGGGACACTGAAGCTTTCTTT. This chain uses TRBV18 with TRBJ1-1; 8 nucleotides line up with TRBD1. Germline V gives CDR1 KGHSH, CDR2 LQKENI. CDR3 length: 18 amino acids. With V trimmed by 1 base and J by 3 bases, 13 bases remained unmatched. The variable domain in full, completed from reference TRBV18 and TRBJ1-1, reads NAGVMQNPRHLVRRRGQEARLRCSPMKGHSHVYWYRQLPEEGLKFMVYLQKENIIDESGMPKERFSAEFPKEGPSILRIQQVVRGDSAAYFCASSPRTLDRGRDTEAFFGQGTRLTVV.

V and J are TRBV9 and TRBJ2-3; 16 bases map to TRBD2. With 2 bases clipped from V and 3 bases from J, the junction kept 6 bases outside the gene matches. This CDR3 region has 18 residues. CDR1 and CDR2 (germline): SGDLS, YYNGEE. CDR3: CASSVRGLAGGLTDTQYF. In DNA, the CDR3 is TGTGCCAGCAGCGTTAGGGGACTAGCGGGGGGGCTTACAGATACGCAGTATTTT.

CDR3 sequence (DNA): TGTGCCAGCAGTGAACCCCAGGGGCGCTATGGCTACACCTTC. It yields the protein CASSEPQGRYGYTF. The rearrangement uses TRBV6-1 and TRBJ1-2; a weak D match, TRBD1 (6 bases). V shed 2 bases and J shed 4 bases, with 11 bases lying between them. Germline V gives CDR1 MNHNS, CDR2 SASEGT. The CDR3 extends over 14 amino acids.

The chain has TRBV24-1 and TRBJ2-3; 7 bases match TRBD2. This CDR3 is built from 15 residues. Germline loops: CDR1 KGHDR, CDR2 SFDVKD. Trimming cost V 1 base and J 5 bases; bases outside gene matches: 5. The chain's CDR3 is CATSDFSSGGDTQYF. The CDR3 nucleotides are TGTGCCACCAGTGATTTTTCTAGCGGAGGAGATACGCAGTATTTT.

This sequence joins TRBV7-9 and TRBJ2-1; D possibly corresponds to TRBD2 (5 bases). V was shortened by 5 bases and J by 3 bases, with 11 bases between the two germline ends. The CDR3 contains 14 residues. Per germline, CDR1 SEHNR and CDR2 FQNEAQ (reference sequence). DNA for the CDR3: TGTGCCAGCAGCCCCAGGACTGGCTACAATGAGCAGTTCTTC. Protein: CASSPRTGYNEQFF.

The chain couples TRBV11-2 to TRBJ1-6; D uncertain. CDR1 and CDR2 (germline): SGHAT, FQNNGV. The V end lost 3 bases, the J end lost 9 bases, and 6 bases lay between the germline ends. The CDR3 totals 12 residues. The CDR3 bases are TGTGCCAGCAGCTTTTGGGGTTCACCCCTCCACTTT. This gives the protein CASSFWGSPLHF.

In this sample, this clone turned up a few times. The sample holds other DNA sequences that translate to the same CDR3. The chain combines TRBV7-7 with TRBJ2-7; perhaps TRBD1 as D (6 bases). From germline, CDR1 is SSHAT and CDR2 FNYEAQ (reference sequence). V shed 5 bases and J shed 3 bases, with 11 bases lying between them. The CDR3 is 13 residues long. The CDR3 DNA reads TGTGCCAGCAGCGGGACACTAAACTACGAGCAGTACTTC. This sequence encodes CASSGTLNYEQYF.

The rearrangement uses TRBV12-5 and TRBJ2-3; TRBD2 matches 8 bases. In germline, CDR1 is LGHNT, CDR2 FRNRAP. This CDR3 has 14 amino acids. CDR3 in amino acids: CGRKETSVTDTQYF. CDR3 nucleotide sequence: TGTGGACGGAAGGAGACTAGCGTCACAGATACGCAGTATTTT.

The rearrangement joins TRBV6-2 or TRBV6-3 to TRBJ2-7, with TRBD2 matching over 9 bases. V gave up 5 bases and J gave up 4 bases; unmatched junction bases: 15. Per germline, CDR1 MNHEY and CDR2 SVGEGT. This CDR3 has 17 amino acids. The CDR3 DNA reads TGTGCCAGCAGTCGCCCTCGGTCTAGCGGGATGGGGTACGAGCAGTACTTC. Translation: CASSRPRSSGMGYEQYF.

This chain joins TRBV6-2 or TRBV6-3 and TRBJ1-5, with D unclear. V dropped 5 bases and J dropped 3 bases, with 2 bases sitting between them. Per germline, CDR1 MNHEY and CDR2 SVGEGT. This CDR3 has 11 amino acids. CDR3 loop: CASSNNQPQHF. CDR3 nucleotides: TGTGCCAGCAGTAACAATCAGCCCCAGCATTTT.

The gene calls are TRBV5-1 and TRBJ1-3; D gene uncertain. This CDR3 comprises 14 residues. Germline-derived CDR1 and CDR2 are SGHRS and YFSETQ. Trimming shortened V by 0 bases and J by 3 bases, and 7 bases separated the two germline ends. The CDR3 loop is CASSLAGYGNTIYF. Written as DNA, the CDR3 is TGCGCCAGCAGCTTGGCAGGTTATGGAAACACCATATATTTT.

The rearrangement joins TRBV7-7 to TRBJ1-2, with TRBD1 matching over 10 bases. Germline V lookup: CDR1 SSHAT, CDR2 FNYEAQ (reference sequence). V lost 5 bases, J lost 5 bases, and 8 bases stayed unmatched. The CDR3 sequence is 15 residues long. CDR3 sequence reads: CASSVEGQGLYGYTF. The DNA for the CDR3 is TGTGCCAGCAGCGTCGAGGGACAGGGGCTTTATGGCTACACCTTC. The full variable domain, its missing parts supplied by reference TRBV7-7 and TRBJ1-2, is GAGVSQSPRYKVTKRGQDVTLRCDPISSHATLYWYQQALGQGPEFLTYFNYEAQPDKSGLPSDRFSAERPEGSISTLTIQRTEQRDSAMYRCASSVEGQGLYGYTFGSGTRLTVV.

The chain employs TRBV27 and TRBJ2-1; 7 positions agree with TRBD2. Losses at the gene ends were 3 bases for V and 5 bases for J; bases not matched to a gene: 7. The length of the CDR3 is 15 residues. The germline CDR1 and CDR2 sequences are MNHEY and SMNVEV (reference sequence). The CDR3 nucleotides are TGTGCCAGCAGTTTGGAAGCGGGACCAAACAATGAGCAGTTCTTC. Protein sequence: CASSLEAGPNNEQFF.

The V call is TRBV11-2, the J call TRBJ2-3; 8 nucleotides match TRBD2. Germline CDR1 SGHAT, CDR2 FQNNGV. The junction had 3 bases not matched to a gene; V was cut back by 1 base and J by 0 bases. The CDR3 totals 16 residues. DNA for the CDR3: TGTGCCAGCAGCTTAGCGGGAGGGCCTAGCACAGATACGCAGTATTTT. Amino acid sequence: CASSLAGGPSTDTQYF.

The V call is TRBV19, the J call TRBJ2-5, with D unresolved. Between the trimmed V and J ends, which lost 7 bases and 4 bases, there was a span of 16 bases. Germline V gene data show CDR1 as LNHDA and CDR2 as SQIVND (reference sequence). CDR3 length: 14 amino acids. The CDR3 here is CASTTTSGAETQYF. The CDR3 bases are TGTGCCAGTACCACGACTTCAGGCGCAGAGACCCAGTACTTC.

The rearrangement joins TRBV5-4 to TRBJ2-3; D is unclear. Per the germline V gene, CDR1 is SGHNT and CDR2 is YYREEE (reference sequence). V was shortened by 1 base and J by 1 base, with 7 bases between the two germline ends. The CDR3 runs to 14 residues. DNA for the CDR3: TGTGCCAGCAGCTTGTCGTGGGGCACAGATACGCAGTATTTT. Translation: CASSLSWGTDTQYF.

This sequence joins TRBV27 and TRBJ2-7; D is unresolved. Germline V gives CDR1 MNHEY, CDR2 SMNVEV (reference sequence). This CDR3 is 14 amino acids long. Trimming removed 3 bases from V and 2 bases from J, with 11 bases in between. This chain's CDR3 is CASSLSGPAYEQYF. CDR3 coding DNA: TGTGCCAGCAGTTTGTCAGGTCCAGCCTACGAGCAGTACTTC.

This chain links TRBV7-9 with TRBJ2-4; tentatively, D is TRBD2 (6 bases). Between the trimmed V and J ends, which lost 5 bases and 1 base, there was a span of 15 bases. The germline gives CDR1 SEHNR, CDR2 FQNEAQ (reference sequence). This CDR3 is built from 16 residues. The CDR3 loop reads CASSRGGPGAKNIQYF. The CDR3 coding sequence is TGTGCCAGCAGCCGAGGAGGGCCGGGGGCCAAAAACATTCAGTACTTC.

V usage is TRBV24-1 and J usage is TRBJ2-1; 9 bases are shared with TRBD2. The ends lost 9 bases at V and 2 bases at J; junction bases unmatched: 10. This CDR3 has 16 amino acids. Germline V gene sequence: CDR1 KGHDR, CDR2 SFDVKD. The CDR3 DNA follows: TGTGCCACCGGCGCTAGCGGCGGGAGGGCCTACAATGAGCAGTTCTTC. This encodes CATGASGGRAYNEQFF.

A single count supports this clone. This rearrangement joins TRBV24-1 to TRBJ2-1; a possible D gene is TRBD2 (6 bases). The ends were cut back, 6 bases at V and 0 bases at J, with 14 bases in the middle. This CDR3 is built from 16 residues. CDR1 KGHDR and CDR2 SFDVKD come from the germline V gene. CDR3 coding DNA: TGTGCCACCAGTTCTTCGGTCGGGGGCTCCTACAATGAGCAGTTCTTC. Translated, it gives CATSSSVGGSYNEQFF.

The chain joins TRBV9 to TRBJ2-7, with D unresolved. Deletions cut 0 bases from V and 2 bases from J, with 9 bases between. Germline V gene data show CDR1 as SGDLS and CDR2 as YYNGEE. This CDR3 has 14 residues. CDR3 sequence: CASSVDNSPYEQYF. The CDR3 region has the DNA TGTGCCAGCAGCGTAGATAACAGCCCCTACGAGCAGTACTTC. The entire variable domain, with the rest obtained from reference TRBV9 and TRBJ2-7, is as follows: DSGVTQTPKHLITATGQRVTLRCSPRSGDLSVYWYQQSLDQGLQFLIQYYNGEERAKGNILERFSAQQFPDLHSELNLSSLELGDSALYFCASSVDNSPYEQYFGPGTRLTVT.